These T cell receptor beta chains were read from a single sample in a study of shared clonotypes between healthy human individuals. Clones were read by immunoSEQ multiplex PCR, and TCRdb kept only the in-frame ones, dropping some. The data contain hundreds of thousands of clones, around 90% of them singletons. Sequencing was carried out using naive CD8+ T cells sorted from blood. Source of these receptors: a man between 25 and 39 years old in good health. The CDR3 runs from the conserved cysteine through the conserved F or W. A D gene is named only where the DNA matches it firmly. The size of a clone is reported for some rows only, either as once, few or many, or as a class for expanded clones.

cdr3_nt | cdr3_aa | j_call | v_call | d_call | clone_size
TGTGCCAGCAGCAGGGGTGACCGGGACAGGGAGCACGAGCAGTACTTC | CASSRGDRDREHEQYF | TRBJ2-7 | TRBV5-4 | TRBD1 | NA
TGCGCCAGCAGCCACGGAGCAGAGCAGTACTTC | CASSHGAEQYF | TRBJ2-7 | TRBV4-1 | NA | NA
TGTGCCAGCAGCTTGAAGAACAGGCCGGGAAACACCATATATTTT | CASSLKNRPGNTIYF | TRBJ1-3 | TRBV5-8 | NA | once
TGCGCCAGCAGCCACTCAGGGTTGCAGCCCCAGCATTTT | CASSHSGLQPQHF | TRBJ1-5 | TRBV4-1 | NA | few
TGTGCCAGTCTTGAGGGGACGGGGGAGCTGTTTTTT | CASLEGTGELFF | TRBJ2-2 | TRBV6-1 | NA | once
TGTGCCAGCAGTTTAAGGCTCCCGGGACTAGCGGGAGAATACGAGCAGTACTTC | CASSLRLPGLAGEYEQYF | TRBJ2-7 | TRBV27 | TRBD2 | NA
TGTGCTAGTGGTTTGGGGACTAGCGGAACAGATACGCAGTATTTT | CASGLGTSGTDTQYF | TRBJ2-3 | TRBV12-5 | TRBD2 | NA
TGTGCCAGCCGACTAGCGGGAGGGACCGGGGAGCTGTTTTTT | CASRLAGGTGELFF | TRBJ2-2 | TRBV27 | TRBD2 | once
TGTGCCAGCAGTTCGGTTAATGAAAAACTGTTTTTT | CASSSVNEKLFF | TRBJ1-4 | TRBV28 | NA | NA
TGTGCCAGCAGTGGGGGCGTCTACGAGCAGTACTTC | CASSGGVYEQYF | TRBJ2-7 | TRBV5-6 | NA | NA
TGTGCCAGCAGCTATTCCCGGGGGACATTGTACAATGAGCAGTTCTTC | CASSYSRGTLYNEQFF | TRBJ2-1 | TRBV14 | NA | NA
TGTGCCAGCTCACTTACTTTCCTTCGGCAGTCTCACGAAGATACGCAGTATTTT | CASSLTFLRQSHEDTQYF | TRBJ2-3 | TRBV18 | NA | NA
TGTGCCAGCAGTGACAGGGGCTTGACCTACGAGCAGTACTTC | CASSDRGLTYEQYF | TRBJ2-7 | TRBV6-1 | NA | NA
TGTGCCAGCAGTGTTACAGGGATCATGAACACTGAAGCTTTCTTT | CASSVTGIMNTEAFF | TRBJ1-1 | TRBV25-1 | NA | NA
TGTGCCAGCAGCAAAGGAGGGGTATGTAATCAGCCCCAGCATTTT | CASSKGGVCNQPQHF | TRBJ1-5 | TRBV21-1 | NA | NA
TGTGCCAGCAGCCTTGACGGGAGCATGAGCACAGATACGCAGTATTTT | CASSLDGSMSTDTQYF | TRBJ2-3 | TRBV5-5 | NA | NA
TGTGCCAGCAGCCTCGGGGGGCAGAGCCTCCAGTCAGGCTACGAGCAGTACTTC | CASSLGGQSLQSGYEQYF | TRBJ2-7 | TRBV16 | NA | NA
TGTGCCAGCAGCTTAGCGCCAATAAATGAGCAGTTCTTC | CASSLAPINEQFF | TRBJ2-1 | TRBV7-2 | NA | NA
TGCGCCAGCAGCCAAGATCGGACAGGGGGTTTGGGTGAAAAACTGTTTTTT | CASSQDRTGGLGEKLFF | TRBJ1-4 | TRBV4-3 | TRBD1 | NA
TGTGCCAGCAGTTATCAAGGGGAGAACACCGGGGAGCTGTTTTTT | CASSYQGENTGELFF | TRBJ2-2 | TRBV6-5 | NA | NA
TGTGCCAGCAGCCACCAGGAGCGGGAGGTTGAGACCCAGTACTTC | CASSHQEREVETQYF | TRBJ2-5 | TRBV7-9 | TRBD2 | once
TGTGCCAGCAGCTCACCCGGGACAGAGACTTCTAGCACAGATACGCAGTATTTT | CASSSPGTETSSTDTQYF | TRBJ2-3 | TRBV7-8 | TRBD1 | NA
TGCAGCGGCCTAGCGGCAAGCACAGATACGCAGTATTTT | CSGLAASTDTQYF | TRBJ2-3 | TRBV29-1 | TRBD2 | NA
TGTGCCATCAGCCCGACAGGTGGTATAAGCAATCAGCCCCAGCATTTT | CAISPTGGISNQPQHF | TRBJ1-5 | TRBV10-3 | NA | NA
TGCGCCAGCAGCCGGGACAGGGTCAACACTGAAGCTTTCTTT | CASSRDRVNTEAFF | TRBJ1-1 | TRBV4-1 | TRBD1 | NA
TGTGCCGGAGGACGGTGCTCCTACGAGCAGTACTTC | CAGGRCSYEQYF | TRBJ2-7 | TRBV25-1 | NA | once
TGTGCCAGTAGTATAGGGACTAGCGGGAGTTCCTACAATGAGCAGTTCTTC | CASSIGTSGSSYNEQFF | TRBJ2-1 | TRBV19 | TRBD2 | NA
TGTGCCAGCAGTTTAGTCGTGGGCAACTCGGGCTACACCTTC | CASSLVVGNSGYTF | TRBJ1-2 | TRBV27 | NA | many
TGTGCCAGCAGCCCCCGGACTAGCGGGAGGGCAGGGAATGAGCAGTTCTTC | CASSPRTSGRAGNEQFF | TRBJ2-1 | TRBV7-2 | TRBD2 | NA
TGTGCCAGCAGCGCACACTCACTTTACAGGGGGCTCCAAGGGAATGAGCAGTTCTTC | CASSAHSLYRGLQGNEQFF | TRBJ2-1 | TRBV7-2 | TRBD1 | NA
TGTGCCAGCAGCGCGGGATGGGGGCGTAGGGCCTACGAGCAGTACTTC | CASSAGWGRRAYEQYF | TRBJ2-7 | TRBV9 | NA | once
TGTGCCAGCAGTTTATTTGGTAGTTACAATGAGCAGTTCTTC | CASSLFGSYNEQFF | TRBJ2-1 | TRBV27 | NA | NA
TGCGCCAGCAGCCCCCATATGGGAGCGGGAGCGTACAATGAGCAGTTCTTC | CASSPHMGAGAYNEQFF | TRBJ2-1 | TRBV5-1 | TRBD2 | NA
TGTGCCAGCAGCTCATTCTTAGCGGGGGAACGAGATACGCAGTATTTT | CASSSFLAGERDTQYF | TRBJ2-3 | TRBV5-4 | TRBD2 | NA
TGTGCCAGCAGCTTAAAGTCAGCTGGACTTAGGGACGAGCAGTACTTC | CASSLKSAGLRDEQYF | TRBJ2-7 | TRBV7-8 | NA | NA